Following are 7 T cell receptor beta chains from one sample sequenced in a study of control samples from healthy donors and cancer patients. TCRdb's copy holds only in-frame clones and misses some; the assay was immunoSEQ multiplex PCR. The sample comprises 65,000 to 75,000 clones, roughly 87% of which are singletons, and approximately 3.6% rests with the top ten. The material sequenced was blood. These TCRs come from a woman aged 50 to 60 in good health.

J is TRBJ1-6 and V is TRBV28; possible D gene TRBD1, 5 bases. Trimming cost V 6 bases and J 4 bases, with 16 bases left between them. Germline assignment: CDR1 MDHEN and CDR2 SYDVKM. CDR3 size: 16 residues. The CDR3 is CASSNSGTHYNSPLHF. The CDR3 nucleotides read TGTGCCAGCAGCAACTCCGGGACCCATTATAATTCACCCCTCCACTTT.

The DNA for the CDR3 is TGTGCCAGCTCACCTGTACTAGCGGGAGGACACACCGGGGAGCTGTTTTTT. Residues: CASSPVLAGGHTGELFF. The chain has TRBV18 and TRBJ2-2, with TRBD2 identical over 12 bases. The V segment lost 3 bases and the J segment 3 bases; nucleotides outside the gene matches: 5. Germline V CDR1 and CDR2: KGHSH, LQKENI. CDR3 length: 17 amino acids.

The chain links TRBV14 to TRBJ1-3; weak D call: TRBD1 (6 bases). V was cut by 4 bases and J by 0 bases, with 19 bases left in between. From germline, CDR1 is SGHDN and CDR2 FVKESK. The length of the CDR3 is 18 residues. For the CDR3, the DNA is TGTGCCAGCAGCCCCCCCTATCGACAGGCTACCTCTGGAAACACCATATATTTT. It specifies CASSPPYRQATSGNTIYF.

The CDR3 DNA sequence: TGTGCCAGCAGGCACGTCAATTGGGGTGCAAACTCACCCCTCCACTTT. As protein: CASRHVNWGANSPLHF. This chain connects TRBV3-1 (or the pseudogene TRBV3-2) to TRBJ1-6; D call uncertain. Trimming left V 6 bases short and J 10 bases short, with 22 bases between. In germline, CDR1 is LGHDT, CDR2 YNNKEL (reference sequence). There are 16 residues in the CDR3.

This chain's CDR3 is CASSQRDRDNSPLHF. The DNA for the CDR3 is TGTGCCAGCAGCCAGCGGGACAGGGATAATTCACCCCTCCACTTT. This rearrangement joins TRBV3-1 (or the pseudogene TRBV3-2) to TRBJ1-6; 9 positions agree with TRBD1. Per the germline V gene, CDR1 is LGHDT and CDR2 is YNNKEL (reference sequence). The V and J ends lost 3 bases and 5 bases, in that order; junction bases with no gene match: 2. The CDR3 is 15 amino acids.

The J gene is TRBJ1-6, the V gene TRBV11-2; D is unresolved. Trimming took off 3 bases at V and 8 bases at J, with 14 bases between the two ends. The CDR3 contains 15 residues. From germline, CDR1 is SGHAT and CDR2 FQNNGV. This CDR3 is CASSLPNERHSPLHF. The CDR3 coding sequence is TGTGCCAGCAGCTTGCCAAATGAGAGACATTCACCCCTCCACTTT.

V is TRBV28 and J is TRBJ2-7; D might be TRBD1 (6 bases). This CDR3 is 11 amino acids long. V lost 5 bases, J lost 7 bases, and 9 bases lay in between. Germline loops: CDR1 MDHEN, CDR2 SYDVKM. The CDR3: CASSPQGEQYF. The CDR3 coding sequence is TGTGCCAGCAGTCCTCAGGGGGAGCAGTACTTC.